These T cell receptor beta chains were read from a single sample in a study of cytomegalovirus exposure and HLA in healthy donors. Clones were read by immunoSEQ multiplex PCR, and TCRdb kept only the in-frame ones, dropping some. In the table there are approximately 61,000 clones, about 80% of which are singletons. The source material was PBMCs. Receptors originate from a man in his forties or fifties in good health and CMV-seropositive. Both conserved end residues are part of each CDR3. The D gene is left open where the match is weak. Size tells how often a clone was seen (once, few, many) or the class of an expanded clone, and some rows leave it out.

j_call: TRBJ2-1
v_call: TRBV28
d_call: TRBD2
clone_size: NA
cdr3_nt: TGTGCCAGCAGTTTCGTCCGAGCGGGATTGAATGAGCAGTTCTTC
cdr3_aa: CASSFVRAGLNEQFF

j_call: TRBJ1-1
v_call: TRBV28
d_call: NA
clone_size: NA
cdr3_nt: TGTGCCAGCAGTTCAGGGTTTAAAACTGAAGCTTTCTTT
cdr3_aa: CASSSGFKTEAFF

j_call: TRBJ1-5
v_call: TRBV5-8
d_call: NA
clone_size: NA
cdr3_nt: TGTGCCAGCAGCTTTTTAAAGGGGAATCAGCCCCAGCATTTT
cdr3_aa: CASSFLKGNQPQHF

j_call: TRBJ1-2
v_call: TRBV7-9
d_call: NA
clone_size: few
cdr3_nt: TGTGCCAGCAGTTTGGGCGGGGGATCATCCGGCTACACCTTC
cdr3_aa: CASSLGGGSSGYTF

j_call: TRBJ2-3
v_call: TRBV11-1
d_call: TRBD2
clone_size: few
cdr3_nt: TGTGCCAGCAGCTTTTTCGGGGGGGCCCCAGATACGCAGTATTTT
cdr3_aa: CASSFFGGAPDTQYF

j_call: TRBJ2-7
v_call: TRBV5-1
d_call: TRBD2
clone_size: NA
cdr3_nt: TGCGCCAGCAGCTTAACTAGCGGGTCCCATCTAGCCTACGAGCAGTACTTC
cdr3_aa: CASSLTSGSHLAYEQYF

j_call: TRBJ2-7
v_call: TRBV10-2
d_call: TRBD1
clone_size: NA
cdr3_nt: TGCGCCAGCAGGCCTGGACAGGGGGCGCGGATCGAGCAGTACTTC
cdr3_aa: CASRPGQGARIEQYF

j_call: TRBJ1-1
v_call: TRBV27
d_call: NA
clone_size: NA
cdr3_nt: TGTGCCAGCAGTCTTACAGAGAACACTGAAGCTTTCTTT
cdr3_aa: CASSLTENTEAFF

j_call: TRBJ2-2
v_call: TRBV7-9
d_call: TRBD2
clone_size: many
cdr3_nt: TGTGCCAGCAGTTCGACTAGCGGGGTGAACACCGGGGAGCTGTTTTTT
cdr3_aa: CASSSTSGVNTGELFF

j_call: TRBJ2-3
v_call: TRBV6-1
d_call: NA
clone_size: NA
cdr3_nt: TGTGCCAGCAGCCGGACTATCACAGATACGCAGTATTTT
cdr3_aa: CASSRTITDTQYF

j_call: TRBJ2-3
v_call: TRBV19
d_call: TRBD2
clone_size: NA
cdr3_nt: TGTGCCAGTAGTAAGGGACTAGCGGTTAGCACAGATACGCAGTATTTT
cdr3_aa: CASSKGLAVSTDTQYF

j_call: TRBJ2-1
v_call: TRBV7-8
d_call: TRBD2
clone_size: few
cdr3_nt: TGTGCCAGCAGCCCTAACCCAGGGACTACAAAGAGGGGTGAGCAGTTCTTC
cdr3_aa: CASSPNPGTTKRGEQFF

j_call: TRBJ2-7
v_call: TRBV7-8
d_call: TRBD2
clone_size: NA
cdr3_nt: TGTGCCAGCAGCTTAATCGAGACTGGTCCGGGGGGGTACTACGAGCAGTACTTC
cdr3_aa: CASSLIETGPGGYYEQYF

j_call: TRBJ2-1
v_call: TRBV7-8
d_call: NA
clone_size: NA
cdr3_nt: TGTGCCAGCAGCTTAGCGCTACTCGCCGACAATGAGCAGTTCTTC
cdr3_aa: CASSLALLADNEQFF

j_call: TRBJ1-2
v_call: TRBV10-1
d_call: NA
clone_size: NA
cdr3_nt: TGCGCCCGCAGCCCACCAGAGAACTATGGCTACACCTTT
cdr3_aa: CARSPPENYGYTF

j_call: TRBJ2-7
v_call: TRBV27
d_call: NA
clone_size: NA
cdr3_nt: TGTGCCAGCAGTCCTCTATCACGGTCCTACGAGCAGTACTTC
cdr3_aa: CASSPLSRSYEQYF